The clone carrying this T cell receptor beta chain was counted ten times or more. Its antigen remains unknown. The V gene's germline CDR1 is SGHVS and CDR2 FQNEAQ. The CDR3 has 17 residues. V was clipped by 0 bases and J by 10 bases, with 22 bases between them. The data belong to a study of T cell repertoires in cytomegalovirus infection. At the level of the study: Public TCR beta signatures indicated both CMV infection and matching HLA type.

TCRdb recomputed calls from the reads with MiXCR, one row per CDR3 protein. Of hundreds of thousands of distinct CDR3 sequences in the sample, 20% to 30% are singletons; the top ten hold 6.5% to 10%. Whole-study results and caveats: CMV-specific TCR beta clonotypes restricted by HLA-C were the ones dominating the ex vivo response. Cumulated frequencies of public TCR beta families served to identify carriers of CMV plus the relevant HLA.

V is TRBV7-8 and J is TRBJ1-5, with a weak D call TRBD1 (6 bases). The source of this sequence is a human donor in good health (CMV status not recorded). Some clones in this sample may be carry-over from other donors' samples. Sequencing was carried out using CD8+ T cells from PBMCs. CDR3: CASSLARGRDGLGPQHF. CDR3 DNA: TGTGCCAGCAGCTTAGCGAGGGGGAGGGACGGCCTGGGACCCCAGCATTTT.